This T cell receptor beta chain was identified in a study of graft-versus-host responses after intestinal transplantation. This CDR3 spans 15 amino acids. The ends lost 0 bases at V and 1 base at J; junction bases unmatched: 1. The germline gives CDR1 SGHDT, CDR2 YYEEEE. The repertoire was sequenced with immunoSEQ multiplex PCR; TCRdb's copy has only in-frame clones and lacks some. The sample includes 15,000 to 20,000 clones, approximately 89% seen only once; the top ten take over 6.5%. The chain joins TRBV5-6 to TRBJ2-3; 8 bases are shared with TRBD2. The sequence came from a human patient who received an intestinal transplant, so some T cells may come from the graft donor. This sample comprised bone marrow, obtained approximately 120 days after intestinal transplantation. The DNA for the CDR3 is TGTGCCAGCAGCTTGGCGGGAGGGGGCACAGATACGCAGTATTTT. Protein sequence: CASSLAGGGTDTQYF.